This is a list of T cell receptor beta chains from one sample in a study of blood T cell repertoires in COVID-19. TCRdb's copy holds only in-frame clones and misses some; the assay was immunoSEQ multiplex PCR. This table holds 150,000 to 200,000 clones, around 84% found once. The sequenced sample consisted of peripheral blood. Receptor source: a woman of 80 years or more with acute or convalescent COVID-19. CDR3s include the opening cysteine and the closing phenylalanine or tryptophan. The order of the fields is clone size, D gene, V gene, J gene, CDR3 protein, CDR3 DNA. D genes are given only for firm matches. Clone size is stated in some rows and not others, as once, few, many or a class when expanded.

.	.	TRBV3-1/TRBV3-2	TRBJ2-2	CASSSRVAVNTGELFF	TGTGCCAGCAGCTCCCGGGTAGCGGTTAACACCGGGGAGCTGTTTTTT
.	TRBD1	TRBV5-1	TRBJ2-1	CASVIGTGGNHEQFF	TGCGCCAGCGTGATAGGGACAGGGGGTAACCATGAGCAGTTCTTC
.	.	TRBV19	TRBJ1-1	CASSIHRGLLNTEAFF	TGTGCCAGTAGTATCCACCGAGGACTGCTGAACACTGAAGCTTTCTTT
.	TRBD1	TRBV19	TRBJ2-2	CASRKGQGAFGELFF	TGTGCCAGTAGGAAGGGACAGGGGGCCTTCGGGGAGCTGTTTTTT
.	.	TRBV11-1	TRBJ1-1	CASSFPVVGVNTEAFF	TGTGCCAGCAGCTTCCCCGTTGTGGGAGTGAACACTGAAGCTTTCTTT
.	.	TRBV7-2	TRBJ1-3	CASSFAHSGNTIYF	TGTGCCAGCAGCTTTGCGCACTCTGGAAACACCATATATTTT
.	.	TRBV14	TRBJ1-1	CASSHFSEAFF	TGTGCCAGCAGCCATTTCTCTGAAGCTTTCTTT
once	.	TRBV19	TRBJ1-4	CASSIFENEKLFF	TGTGCCAGTAGTATATTCGAGAATGAAAAACTGTTTTTT
few	.	TRBV7-8	TRBJ2-1	CASSSLLARYNEQFF	TGTGCCAGCAGCTCGCTCCTAGCGAGGTACAATGAGCAGTTCTTC
.	TRBD1	TRBV19	TRBJ1-2	CASQRQGALNSGYTF	TGTGCCAGTCAGAGACAGGGGGCGCTTAATTCTGGCTACACCTTC
.	TRBD1	TRBV4-1	TRBJ1-6	CASSQGAGGTSPLHF	TGCGCCAGCAGCCAAGGAGCAGGGGGAACTTCACCCCTCCACTTT
once	.	TRBV9	TRBJ1-4	CASSRLDEKLFF	TGTGCCAGCAGCAGACTTGATGAAAAACTGTTTTTT
.	TRBD2	TRBV6-4	TRBJ2-2	CASSPSGVTNTGELFF	TGTGCCAGCAGCCCAAGCGGGGTTACGAACACCGGGGAGCTGTTTTTT
.	TRBD1	TRBV4-1	TRBJ2-7	CASSQDRGQGEQYF	TGCGCCAGCAGCCAAGACAGGGGGCAAGGCGAGCAGTACTTC
.	.	TRBV4-3	TRBJ2-2	CASSQQQGGELFF	TGCGCCAGCAGCCAGCAACAGGGAGGGGAGCTGTTTTTT
.	TRBD2	TRBV27	TRBJ2-1	CASSFLLAGGANEQFF	TGTGCCAGCAGTTTCTTACTAGCGGGAGGGGCCAATGAGCAGTTCTTC
.	TRBD2	TRBV5-4	TRBJ2-3	CASSPSGGYTDTQYF	TGTGCCAGCAGCCCGAGCGGGGGGTACACAGATACGCAGTATTTT
.	TRBD2	TRBV30	TRBJ2-3	CAWSVPIGVAGRDTQYF	TGTGCCTGGAGTGTACCGATTGGGGTAGCGGGGAGGGATACGCAGTATTTT
.	.	TRBV19	TRBJ1-4	CASSTSPGVIMFF	TGTGCCAGTAGCACCTCGCCGGGGGTGATAATGTTTTTT
.	TRBD1	TRBV20-1	TRBJ2-5	CSMDRQETQYF	TGCAGTATGGACAGGCAAGAGACCCAGTACTTC
.	.	TRBV18	TRBJ2-2	CASSPISSENTGELFF	TGTGCCAGCTCGCCAATATCTAGCGAGAACACCGGGGAGCTGTTTTTT
.	TRBD1	TRBV5-1	TRBJ1-3	CASSLTGAGNTIYF	TGCGCCAGCAGCTTAACAGGGGCTGGAAACACCATATATTTT
.	.	TRBV18	TRBJ2-7	CASSNTVYEQYF	TGTGCCAGCTCCAACACAGTCTACGAGCAGTACTTC
.	.	TRBV19	TRBJ1-1	CASSQGSPWGEAFF	TGTGCCAGTAGTCAGGGGTCCCCATGGGGTGAAGCTTTCTTT
.	TRBD2	TRBV4-1	TRBJ2-2	CASSQDRTSGSLSGGELFF	TGCGCCAGCAGCCAAGATCGGACTAGCGGGAGCCTTTCGGGCGGGGAGCTGTTTTTT
once	.	TRBV10-2	TRBJ2-2	CASSERVRRDTGELFF	TGCGCCAGCAGTGAGCGTGTCAGGAGGGACACCGGGGAGCTGTTTTTT
.	.	TRBV7-2	TRBJ1-2	CASSLIVSYGYTF	TGTGCCAGCAGCTTAATCGTGAGCTATGGCTACACCTTC
few	TRBD1	TRBV6-4	TRBJ2-2	CASSVEQGVAGELFF	TGTGCCAGCAGCGTTGAACAGGGGGTTGCCGGGGAGCTGTTTTTT
.	TRBD1	TRBV27	TRBJ2-1	CASRAGRDSPYNEQFF	TGTGCCAGCAGAGCCGGTCGGGACAGTCCCTACAATGAGCAGTTCTTC
.	TRBD1	TRBV6-5	TRBJ1-1	CASRKTGGRTEAFF	TGTGCCAGCAGAAAGACAGGGGGCAGGACTGAAGCTTTCTTT
.	.	TRBV5-4	TRBJ1-3	CASSLDRPSSGNTIYF	TGTGCCAGCAGCTTGGACAGGCCAAGCTCTGGAAACACCATATATTTT
.	.	TRBV5-1	TRBJ1-1	CASSLGQMNTEAFF	TGCGCCAGCAGCTTGGGACAGATGAACACTGAAGCTTTCTTT
.	TRBD2	TRBV4-1	TRBJ2-3	CASSPSGGASTDTQYF	TGCGCCAGCAGCCCTAGCGGGGGGGCTAGCACAGATACGCAGTATTTT
.	TRBD2	TRBV9	TRBJ2-5	CASSAEGLAGGAETQYF	TGTGCCAGCAGCGCTGAAGGACTAGCGGGGGGGGCAGAGACCCAGTACTTC
.	TRBD2	TRBV11-2	TRBJ2-3	CASSGDFSGSGSDTQYF	TGTGCCAGCAGCGGTGACTTTAGCGGGAGTGGCTCAGATACGCAGTATTTT
.	.	TRBV15	TRBJ2-5	CATSSGTLSWKETQYF	TGTGCCACCAGCAGTGGGACATTAAGCTGGAAAGAGACCCAGTACTTC
few	.	TRBV7-2	TRBJ1-5	CASSVQGRNQPQHF	TGTGCCAGCAGCGTACAGGGTCGCAATCAGCCCCAGCATTTT
.	.	TRBV11-3	TRBJ2-1	CASSLSVNEQFF	TGTGCCAGCAGCTTATCGGTCAATGAGCAGTTCTTC
few	TRBD2	TRBV19	TRBJ2-1	CASSIQASGRGEQFF	TGTGCCAGTAGTATTCAGGCTAGCGGGAGAGGTGAGCAGTTCTTC
.	TRBD1	TRBV29-1	TRBJ2-7	CSVLGQIPYEQYF	TGCAGCGTCCTGGGACAGATTCCCTACGAGCAGTACTTC
.	.	TRBV6-5	TRBJ2-7	CASSYKRSSYEQYF	TGTGCCAGCAGTTACAAGCGGAGCTCCTACGAGCAGTACTTC
.	TRBD1	TRBV28	TRBJ1-6	CASSPSGQTYNSPLHF	TGTGCCAGCAGTCCATCGGGACAGACCTATAATTCACCCCTCCACTTT
.	TRBD1	TRBV11-3	TRBJ1-3	CASSAGQGNTIYF	TGTGCCAGCAGCGCGGGACAGGGAAACACCATATATTTT
.	TRBD1	TRBV10-1	TRBJ1-6	CASSRDRDNSPLHF	TGCGCCAGCAGCCGGGACAGGGATAATTCACCCCTCCACTTT
.	TRBD2	TRBV9	TRBJ2-7	CASTRSASGGNEQYF	TGTGCCAGCACCCGCTCGGCCAGCGGGGGCAACGAGCAGTACTTC
once	TRBD1	TRBV6-4	TRBJ1-3	CASSVPGQTKLNGNTIYF	TGTGCCAGCAGTGTACCGGGACAGACGAAGCTGAATGGAAACACCATATATTTT
.	TRBD2	TRBV4-1	TRBJ2-7	CASSLNTGTTQYEQYF	TGCGCCAGCAGCCTCAACACCGGGACTACTCAATACGAGCAGTACTTC
.	TRBD2	TRBV6-6	TRBJ2-7	CASSPAAGGIYEQYF	TGTGCCAGCAGTCCCGCAGCGGGGGGCATCTACGAGCAGTACTTC
few	TRBD2	TRBV7-2	TRBJ2-1	CASSWAFDSGRNEQFF	TGTGCCAGCAGCTGGGCGTTTGATAGCGGGAGAAATGAGCAGTTCTTC
.	TRBD2	TRBV19	TRBJ2-2	CASRLAGTGELFF	TGTGCCAGTAGACTAGCGGGCACCGGGGAGCTGTTTTTT
.	.	TRBV29-1	TRBJ2-5	CSAIGHLQETQYF	TGCAGCGCAATAGGACATCTTCAAGAGACCCAGTACTTC
.	TRBD2	TRBV4-1	TRBJ2-1	CASSHVGLAGPNEQFF	TGCGCCAGCAGCCATGTCGGACTAGCGGGACCCAATGAGCAGTTCTTC
.	.	TRBV7-6	TRBJ1-4	CASSPQGIANEKLFF	TGTGCCAGCAGCCCCCAGGGGATAGCTAATGAAAAACTGTTTTTT